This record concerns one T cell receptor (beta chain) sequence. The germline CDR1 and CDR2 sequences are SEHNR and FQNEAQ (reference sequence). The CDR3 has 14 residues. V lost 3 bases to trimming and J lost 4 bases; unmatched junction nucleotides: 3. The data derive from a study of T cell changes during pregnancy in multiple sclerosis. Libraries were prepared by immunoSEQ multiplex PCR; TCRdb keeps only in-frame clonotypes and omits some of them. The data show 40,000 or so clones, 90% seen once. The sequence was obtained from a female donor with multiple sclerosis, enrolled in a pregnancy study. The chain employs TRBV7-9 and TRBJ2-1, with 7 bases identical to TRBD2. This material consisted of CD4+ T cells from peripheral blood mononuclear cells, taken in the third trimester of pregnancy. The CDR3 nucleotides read TGTGCCAGCAGCTTTGACGGGAGGTACAATGAGCAGTTCTTC. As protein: CASSFDGRYNEQFF.